This entry lists 32 T cell receptor beta chains sequenced from one sample in a study of CD8 T cells in ankylosing spondylitis (dated by TCRdb to the late 2010s). The method was 5' RACE. The run used an Illumina HiSeq 2500. TCRdb reprocessing: public reads trimmed at Q25 with fastp, clones called with MiXCR, in-frame beta chains kept. Identical CDR3 proteins give one entry, which carries the most common genes and DNA. Here the sample has hundreds of thousands of distinct CDR3 sequences; around 17% occur a single time. The ten largest clones capture about 42% of the sample. No antigen is known for these receptors. Broad study findings and their caveats: Blood from ankylosing spondylitis patients appeared to be characterized by a TCR beta motif composed of about eight highly homologous amino acid variants.

Specimen: blood, either unsorted or a sorted T cell fraction (not recorded which). These receptors came from a male donor with ankylosing spondylitis.

The sample holds a few counts of this clonotype. The J gene is TRBJ2-1, the V gene TRBV27; D is perhaps TRBD1 or TRBD2 (5 bases each). The germline V and J ends were trimmed by 6 bases and 4 bases, with 13 bases remaining between them. Germline CDR1 MNHEY, CDR2 SMNVEV (reference sequence). The CDR3 spans 14 residues. The CDR3 DNA sequence: TGTGCCAGCAGCTACCGGGACGGTTACAATGAGCAGTTCTTC. This gives the protein CASSYRDGYNEQFF.

This chain links TRBV12-3 or TRBV12-4 with TRBJ1-2; a weak D match, TRBD1 (6 bases). CDR3 length equals 14 residues. V was pared by 2 bases and J by 7 bases, with 14 bases between. The CDR3 region is CASSLWTEAVGYTF. The CDR3 region has the DNA TGTGCCAGCAGTTTATGGACAGAGGCGGTTGGCTACACCTTC.

This clonotype was detected only a few times. The chain employs TRBV2 and TRBJ2-3; TRBD1 is a possible D gene (6 bases). The V gene's germline CDR1 is SNHLY and CDR2 FYNNEI. CDR3 size: 16 residues. V gave up 4 bases and J gave up 0 bases, with 14 bases separating them. CDR3 region: CASSVGATPSTDTQYF. Here the CDR3 DNA reads TGTGCCAGCAGTGTGGGGGCGACACCAAGCACAGATACGCAGTATTTT.

The chain joins TRBV7-9 to TRBJ2-7, with 9 positions matching TRBD1. Germline V gene sequence: CDR1 SEHNR, CDR2 FQNEAQ (reference sequence). CDR3 length equals 15 residues. V gave up 5 bases and J gave up 3 bases; unmatched junction bases: 8. The CDR3 protein is CASSLGQGLVYEQYF. In DNA, the CDR3 is TGTGCCAGCAGCCTGGGACAGGGTTTAGTCTACGAGCAGTACTTC.

V is TRBV7-3 and J is TRBJ2-1; 10 positions match TRBD2. V shed 5 bases, J shed 3 bases, and the junction held 10 bases outside the gene matches. CDR3 length: 17 residues. Germline loops: CDR1 SGHTA, CDR2 FQGTGA. CDR3 coding DNA: TGTGCCAGCAGCCCCCAAGGCGGGACTAGCGACTACAATGAGCAGTTCTTC. Translating gives CASSPQGGTSDYNEQFF.

There are a few counts of this clonotype. CDR3 bases: TGTGCCAGCAGTGCCCTCTGGGGACAGGGAATGGGGGCCGACTACGAGCAGTACTTC. Translated, it gives CASSALWGQGMGADYEQYF. The V call is TRBV27, the J call TRBJ2-7; 9 nucleotides line up with TRBD1. The CDR3 is made up of 19 amino acids. Germline loops: CDR1 MNHEY, CDR2 SMNVEV (reference sequence). The V gene end was trimmed by 5 bases and the J gene end by 3 bases; junction bases not matched to a gene: 20.

The chain carries TRBV27 and TRBJ2-1; D may be TRBD2 (6 bases). The germline CDR1 and CDR2 sequences are MNHEY and SMNVEV (reference sequence). This CDR3 region has 15 residues. V gave up 8 bases and J gave up 8 bases, with 22 bases separating them. In DNA form, the CDR3 reads TGTGCCAGCGGGGACTCCATCACTACATCCGATGAGCAGTTCTTC. It is translated as CASGDSITTSDEQFF.

V is TRBV20-1 and J is TRBJ2-7, with D tentatively TRBD2 (6 bases). Trimming removed 5 bases at V and 2 bases at J, with 10 bases between. This CDR3 is built from 12 residues. Germline V CDR1 and CDR2: DFQATT, SNEGSKA (reference sequence). The CDR3 here is CSARDWAYEQYF. In DNA form, the CDR3 reads TGCAGTGCTCGGGACTGGGCCTACGAGCAGTACTTC.

This clonotype has more than one count but fewer than ten. The V and J genes are TRBV7-8 and TRBJ2-7; TRBD1 is a possible D gene (5 bases). CDR1 is SGHVS, CDR2 FQNEAQ, per germline. CDR3 size: 14 residues. The ends were cut back, 0 bases at V and 2 bases at J, with 8 bases in the middle. The CDR3 loop is CASSLAGQPYEQYF. CDR3 coding DNA: TGTGCCAGCAGCTTAGCGGGGCAGCCCTACGAGCAGTACTTC.

The chain has TRBV19 and TRBJ1-2; 7 bases line up with TRBD1. The CDR3 has 11 amino acids. Germline CDR1 reads LNHDA; CDR2 reads SQIVND (reference sequence). V gave up 7 bases and J gave up 7 bases; unmatched junction bases: 3. CDR3 loop: CASTAGGGYTF. For the CDR3, the DNA is TGTGCCAGTACTGCAGGGGGTGGCTACACCTTC.

In DNA, the CDR3 is TGTGCCAGCAGCTTAGGGGCAGGGACCTACAATGAGCAGTTCTTC. Translating gives CASSLGAGTYNEQFF. This chain connects TRBV11-2 to TRBJ2-1; perhaps TRBD1 as D (5 bases). CDR1 SGHAT and CDR2 FQNNGV come from the germline V gene. The CDR3 has 15 residues. V lost 1 base, J lost 2 bases, and 9 bases lay in between.

This clonotype was observed many times. This chain connects TRBV4-1 to TRBJ2-7; 8 nucleotides line up with TRBD1. The V gene's germline CDR1 is MGHRA and CDR2 YSYEKL. The V segment lost 2 bases and the J segment 3 bases; nucleotides outside the gene matches: 3. The CDR3 loop spans 14 amino acids. The CDR3 DNA is TGCGCCAGCAGCCAAATACAGGGGGACTACGAGCAGTACTTC. Translation gives CASSQIQGDYEQYF.

This clonotype has a handful of counts. The gene calls are TRBV6-1 and TRBJ2-5, with TRBD2 identical over 7 bases. Germline lookup yields CDR1 MNHNS and CDR2 SASEGT. The CDR3 runs 14 residues. The junction had 5 bases not matched to a gene; V was cut back by 6 bases and J by 1 base. Written as DNA, the CDR3 is TGTGCCAGCAGCCAACTAGCGTCCCAAGAGACCCAGTACTTC. Its translation is CASSQLASQETQYF.

V gene TRBV2 combines with J gene TRBJ2-7; D remains unclear. The length of the CDR3 is 13 residues. Germline V CDR1 and CDR2: SNHLY, FYNNEI. Trimming stripped 7 bases from V and 2 bases from J, with 12 bases between. The CDR3 is CASTESGAYEQYF. DNA for the CDR3: TGTGCCAGCACCGAGTCAGGAGCCTACGAGCAGTACTTC.

This clonotype has ten or more counts. The rearrangement uses TRBV12-3 or TRBV12-4 and TRBJ2-7; the match to TRBD2 covers 10 bases. The CDR3 runs 14 residues. V lost 6 bases, J lost 0 bases, and 2 bases stayed unmatched. CDR3: CASSGLAVSYEQYF. The CDR3 nucleotides read TGTGCCAGCAGCGGACTAGCGGTCTCCTACGAGCAGTACTTC.

The V and J genes are TRBV25-1 and TRBJ1-2; no clear D gene. CDR3 length: 8 amino acids. Germline loops: CDR1 MGHDK, CDR2 SYGVNS. The DNA of the CDR3 is TGTGCGGGGTATGGCTACACCTTC. It translates to CAGYGYTF.

This clonotype was detected many times. The J gene is TRBJ1-1, the V gene TRBV12-3 or TRBV12-4; the D is unclear. The CDR3 consists of 11 residues. V dropped 7 bases and J dropped 4 bases, with 7 bases sitting between them. CDR3 DNA sequence: TGTGCCAGCACCCTTGGCACTGAAGCTTTCTTT. Translation gives CASTLGTEAFF.

There are a few counts of this clonotype. The chain couples TRBV30 to TRBJ2-5; D gene unclear. CDR1 GTSNPN and CDR2 SVGIG come from the germline V gene (reference sequence). CDR3 length: 13 residues. With 2 bases removed from V and 6 bases from J, the gap between germline ends came to 13 bases. The CDR3 loop reads CAWSPSSGQTQYF. CDR3 nucleotides: TGTGCCTGGAGTCCAAGTTCCGGTCAGACCCAGTACTTC.

This chain connects TRBV4-1 to TRBJ1-5; no reliable D call. Deletions cut 0 bases from V and 6 bases from J, with 15 bases between. This CDR3 comprises 16 residues. Germline CDR1 is MGHRA and CDR2 is YSYEKL. CDR3 sequence: CASSQDQGGESQPQHF. The CDR3 DNA reads TGCGCCAGCAGCCAAGATCAAGGTGGGGAGAGTCAGCCCCAGCATTTT.

The rearrangement links TRBV5-1 to TRBJ2-1; a possible D gene is TRBD2 (5 bases). This CDR3 region has 14 residues. Trimming removed 2 bases from V and 7 bases from J, with 13 bases in between. Germline CDR1 SGHRS, CDR2 YFSETQ. CDR3 sequence: CASSFLWSGNEQFF. CDR3 DNA sequence: TGCGCCAGCAGCTTTCTGTGGTCGGGGAATGAGCAGTTCTTC.

This clonotype was found many times. The chain links TRBV12-3 or TRBV12-4 to TRBJ1-1; no clear D gene. The CDR3 has 14 amino acids. V lost 6 bases, J lost 1 base, and 12 bases lay in between. The chain's CDR3 is CASSISTENTEAFF. CDR3 DNA: TGTGCCAGCAGCATATCCACAGAGAACACTGAAGCTTTCTTT.

J is TRBJ2-1 and V is TRBV9; 8 positions match TRBD2. Looked up from germline, CDR1 is SGDLS and CDR2 is YYNGEE. V shed 2 bases, J shed 0 bases, and the junction held 4 bases outside the gene matches. The CDR3 has 16 residues. As DNA, the CDR3 is TGTGCCAGCAGCGTTGAACTAGCGGACTCCTACAATGAGCAGTTCTTC. Encoded protein: CASSVELADSYNEQFF.

The table lists this clonotype with a few counts. This chain uses TRBV11-2 with TRBJ2-3; D is perhaps TRBD1 (5 bases). Germline V gene lookup returns CDR1 SGHAT and CDR2 FQNNGV. The CDR3 length is 14 residues. Trimming took 5 bases from V and 4 from J, leaving 13 bases between them. This CDR3 is CASSPWGSPDTQYF. CDR3 sequence (DNA): TGTGCCAGCAGCCCCTGGGGCAGCCCAGATACGCAGTATTTT.

The chain recombines TRBV2 with TRBJ2-1; 10 positions match TRBD2. Germline CDR1 is SNHLY and CDR2 is FYNNEI. The CDR3 contains 17 residues. V lost 1 base and J lost 4; bases outside the gene matches: 7. The CDR3 protein is CASSEERVAGGYNEQFF. The CDR3 DNA sequence: TGTGCCAGCAGTGAAGAGAGGGTAGCGGGGGGTTACAATGAGCAGTTCTTC. Using reference TRBV2 and TRBJ2-1 for the parts outside the CDR3, the full variable domain is EPEVTQTPSHQVTQMGQEVILRCVPISNHLYFYWYRQILGQKVEFLVSFYNNEISEKSEIFDDQFSVERPDGSNFTLKIRSTKLEDSAMYFCASSEERVAGGYNEQFFGPGTRLTVL.

This clonotype was seen a few times. The V call is TRBV4-2, the J call TRBJ2-3, with D tentatively TRBD2 (6 bases). V was shortened by 4 bases and J by 1 base, with 12 bases between the two germline ends. Germline V gene data show CDR1 as LGHNA and CDR2 as YNFKEQ. The CDR3 spans 15 residues. The CDR3 here is CASSLPGSGTDTQYF. The CDR3 DNA reads TGTGCCAGCAGCCTCCCCGGGAGCGGCACAGATACGCAGTATTTT.

The chain links TRBV5-5 to TRBJ2-7; 7 positions match TRBD1. Germline values: CDR1 SGHKS, CDR2 YYEKEE (reference sequence). The junction had 13 bases not matched to a gene; V was cut back by 3 bases and J by 7 bases. CDR3 length: 15 residues. The CDR3 nucleotides are TGTGCCAGCAGCTACCACCGGGACAGAGTACCGGAGCAGTACTTC. It codes for CASSYHRDRVPEQYF.

This clonotype was counted only a few times. The chain recombines TRBV6-2 or TRBV6-3 with TRBJ2-3, with TRBD2 matching 10 bases. The trim removed 7 bases at V and 0 bases at J, leaving 13 bases unmatched. The CDR3 covers 18 residues. In germline, CDR1 is MNHEY, CDR2 SVGEGT. The CDR3 sequence is CASKTLNLTSGSTDTQYF. The CDR3 DNA reads TGTGCCAGCAAAACACTGAACCTGACTAGCGGGAGCACAGATACGCAGTATTTT.

This clonotype has at least ten counts. The rearrangement joins TRBV11-2 to TRBJ2-7; D might be TRBD1 (6 bases). Trimming pared 0 bases from V and 0 bases from J, leaving 9 bases between. Germline values: CDR1 SGHAT, CDR2 FQNNGV. The CDR3 covers 15 residues. DNA of the CDR3: TGTGCCAGCAGCTTAGAGGGGGCAAGCTCCTACGAGCAGTACTTC. It codes for CASSLEGASSYEQYF.

This clonotype was observed a few times. The rearrangement links TRBV20-1 to TRBJ2-2; D gene unclear. The V gene's germline CDR1 is DFQATT and CDR2 SNEGSKA (reference sequence). The CDR3 consists of 11 residues. Trimming cost V 5 bases and J 8 bases, with 9 bases left between them. For the CDR3, the DNA is TGCAGTGCTCCCTCTATGGGGGAGCTGTTTTTT. Its translation: CSAPSMGELFF.

This rearrangement joins TRBV6-2 or TRBV6-3 to TRBJ2-7, with TRBD2 identical over 9 bases. Germline-derived CDR1 and CDR2 are MNHEY and SVGEGT. CDR3 length: 20 amino acids. V dropped 4 bases and J dropped 2; count of bases not matched to a gene: 21. The CDR3 DNA reads as TGTGCCAGCAGTTCTCTTCCGACTAGCGGAAGCCTACGACCAGCCTACGAGCAGTACTTC. Encoded protein: CASSSLPTSGSLRPAYEQYF.

At least ten counts were recorded for this clonotype. The chain combines TRBV12-3 or TRBV12-4 with TRBJ2-7, with D uncertain. Trimming took 5 bases from V and 0 from J, leaving 8 bases between them. The CDR3 has 13 amino acids. CDR3 sequence: CASSLGYSYEQYF. The CDR3 DNA is TGTGCCAGCAGTCTGGGGTACTCCTACGAGCAGTACTTC.

The chain joins TRBV7-8 to TRBJ1-1; D gene unclear. The germline V gene has CDR1 SGHVS and CDR2 FQNEAQ. Trimming stripped 1 base from V and 6 bases from J, with 6 bases between. This CDR3 spans 12 amino acids. As DNA, the CDR3 is TGTGCCAGCAGCTTAGTTCCCGCTGAAGCTTTCTTT. Its protein product is CASSLVPAEAFF.